This T cell receptor beta chain was observed in a study of cytomegalovirus exposure and HLA in healthy donors. Researchers ran the PCR with 60 Vbeta and 13 Jbeta primers. Measured with immunoSEQ multiplex PCR; TCRdb has only the in-frame clones, and not every one. The repertoire includes approximately 120,000 clones, around 81% of them detected once, and roughly 2.2% sits in the top ten. Germline V gives CDR1 MNHEY, CDR2 SVGAGI. CDR3 length: 13 amino acids. Unmatched junction bases numbered 7, after V lost 6 bases and J lost 6 bases. Sequenced: PBMCs. This clonotype was sampled from a woman between 25 and 40 years old in good health and CMV-seronegative. The chain joins TRBV6-5 to TRBJ1-1; TRBD1 matches 7 bases. CDR3 loop: CASRITQGPEAFF. In DNA form, the CDR3 reads TGTGCCAGCAGAATCACACAGGGGCCTGAAGCTTTCTTT.